This TCR beta chain was recovered during a study of OX40 agonist ivuxolimab in advanced cancers. Blood sampling took place at baseline, cycle 4 day 1, and cycle 7 day 1. V dropped 1 base and J dropped 3 bases, with 10 bases sitting between them. This CDR3 spans 14 amino acids. Germline CDR1 SGHDN, CDR2 FVKESK. This table comes from immunoSEQ multiplex PCR, and its TCRdb copy is limited to in-frame clones, with some not included. The sample comprises about 84,000 clones, about 92% of which are singletons, and roughly 0.2% rests with the top ten. Specimen: CD4+ or CD8+ T cells sorted from blood, collected in a trial of the OX40 agonist ivuxolimab. The sequence came from an adult with an advanced solid tumor such as melanoma, head and neck, liver or kidney cancer. This chain connects TRBV14 to TRBJ2-7; D unclear. CDR3 sequence: CASSQVGVGYEQYF. The CDR3 DNA reads as TGTGCCAGCAGCCAAGTTGGGGTTGGCTACGAGCAGTACTTC.